The subject of this entry is one TCR beta chain. The sample is drawn from a study of cytomegalovirus exposure and HLA in healthy donors. Clones were read by immunoSEQ multiplex PCR, and TCRdb kept only the in-frame ones, dropping some. The profile shows about 180,000 clones, about 89% of them singletons. CDR1 is SGHTA and CDR2 is FQGNSA in the germline V gene. V was clipped by 5 bases and J by 3 bases, with 14 bases between them. The CDR3 loop spans 14 amino acids. V is TRBV7-2 and J is TRBJ2-7, with a weak D call TRBD1 (5 bases). The sequence was collected from a man between 18 and 35 years old in good health and CMV-seropositive. The sample comprised PBMCs. For the CDR3, the DNA is TGTGCCAGCAGCCCCAGGGTTGATAGCTACGAGCAGTACTTC. It is translated as CASSPRVDSYEQYF.